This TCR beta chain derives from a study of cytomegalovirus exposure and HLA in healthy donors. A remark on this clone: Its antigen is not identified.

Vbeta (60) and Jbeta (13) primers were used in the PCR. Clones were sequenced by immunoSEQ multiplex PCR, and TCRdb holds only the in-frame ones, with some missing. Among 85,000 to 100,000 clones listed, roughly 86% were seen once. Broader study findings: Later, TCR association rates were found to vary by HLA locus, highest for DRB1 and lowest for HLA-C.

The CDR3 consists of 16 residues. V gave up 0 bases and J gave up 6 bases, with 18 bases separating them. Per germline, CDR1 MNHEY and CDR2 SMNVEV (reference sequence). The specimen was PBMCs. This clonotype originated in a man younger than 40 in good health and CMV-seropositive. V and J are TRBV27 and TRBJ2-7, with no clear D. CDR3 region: CASSLSATRVVSEQYF. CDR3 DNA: TGTGCCAGCAGTTTATCGGCAACCCGGGTGGTGAGCGAGCAGTACTTC.